This TCR beta chain was recorded in a study of radiotherapy plus CTLA-4 blockade in lung cancer. TCRdb keeps only in-frame clones here, not all; method: immunoSEQ multiplex PCR. The sample carries roughly 77,000 clones, roughly 74% recorded once. This clone was picked up one time. The specimen was peripheral blood, collected from a patient treated with radiotherapy plus ipilimumab. This receptor was taken from a human donor with non-small cell lung cancer whose response to radiotherapy plus ipilimumab could not be evaluated.

CDR3 nucleotide sequence: TGTGCCAGCAGCTTAGATAGTTCAGGGGCTGGCTATGGCTACACCTTC. The encoded protein is CASSLDSSGAGYGYTF. The V gene is TRBV11-2, the J gene TRBJ1-2; maybe TRBD1 (6 bases). Deletions cut 0 bases from V and 4 bases from J, with 15 bases between. CDR3 length: 16 residues. CDR1 SGHAT and CDR2 FQNNGV come from the germline V gene.